The rows below give T cell receptor beta chains drawn from one sample of a study of blood T cells in healthy people across ages. TCRdb re-derived calls from the 5' RACE reads in MiXCR, one entry per CDR3 protein. The data contain roughly 720,000 distinct CDR3 sequences, approximately 53% of them seen just once; the ten biggest clones take up about two fifths. Sequenced material: blood. These receptors were obtained from a man older than 75 in good health. Each CDR3 is given with its conserved first and last residue. The order of the fields is D gene, clone size, V gene, J gene, CDR3 protein, CDR3 DNA. D genes are given only for firm matches. Size is stated for part of the rows, as once, few or many counts, or as a class when the clone is expanded.

TRBD1	.	TRBV7-2	TRBJ1-5	CASSLEGAPNQPQHF	TGTGCCAGCAGCTTAGAGGGGGCGCCAAATCAGCCCCAGCATTTT
.	.	TRBV10-3	TRBJ2-1	CANPRPQETQFF	TGTGCCAACCCGCGGCCCCAAGAGACCCAGTTCTTC
.	.	TRBV10-3	TRBJ2-7	CAIRGQSSYEQYF	TGTGCCATCAGGGGGCAAAGCTCCTACGAGCAGTACTTC
.	once	TRBV5-1	TRBJ1-1	CASSLSPLSDDTEAFF	TGCGCCAGCAGTTTGTCCCCTCTTTCGGACGACACTGAAGCTTTCTTT
.	.	TRBV20-1	TRBJ2-3	CSARSSGGATDTQYF	TGCAGTGCTAGGAGCTCCGGGGGAGCTACAGATACGCAGTATTTT
TRBD2	few	TRBV5-1	TRBJ2-3	CASSYSGGRGDTQYF	TGCGCCAGCAGCTACAGCGGCGGGAGGGGAGATACGCAGTATTTT
.	few	TRBV5-1	TRBJ2-5	CASSLAGISGETQYF	TGCGCCAGCAGCTTGGCGGGGATTTCGGGGGAGACCCAGTACTTC
.	few	TRBV12-3/TRBV12-4	TRBJ2-7	CASSFSVTTYEQYF	TGTGCCAGCAGTTTCTCGGTCACCACCTACGAGCAGTACTTC
TRBD1	.	TRBV20-1	TRBJ1-1	CSALQGAEVEAFF	TGCAGTGCATTACAGGGGGCTGAGGTTGAAGCTTTCTTT
.	.	TRBV12-3/TRBV12-4	TRBJ1-5	CASSLKQTVRPQHF	TGTGCCAGCAGTTTAAAACAGACAGTGCGGCCCCAGCATTTT
TRBD1	.	TRBV5-1	TRBJ1-4	CASSLTGENEKLFF	TGCGCCAGCAGCTTGACAGGGGAGAATGAAAAACTGTTTTTT
TRBD2	.	TRBV28	TRBJ2-1	CASSLAGGPKNEQFF	TGTGCCAGCAGTCTAGCGGGAGGGCCTAAGAATGAGCAGTTCTTC
.	few	TRBV7-2	TRBJ1-2	CAIGTGLGGGYGYTF	TGTGCCATCGGGACGGGCTTGGGCGGCGGCTATGGCTACACCTTC
.	many	TRBV29-1	TRBJ2-6	CSSQGLSLSGANVLTF	TGCAGCTCTCAGGGGCTGTCCTTATCTGGGGCCAACGTCCTGACTTTC
.	.	TRBV20-1	TRBJ2-5	CSARDGSGLRGETQYF	TGCAGTGCTAGAGATGGGAGCGGCCTTAGGGGAGAGACCCAGTACTTC
TRBD2	.	TRBV29-1	TRBJ2-7	CSVSRLAGGEQYF	TGCAGCGTTTCCCGGCTAGCGGGAGGCGAGCAGTACTTC
TRBD1	.	TRBV4-1	TRBJ2-7	CAGSQGAGPYEQYF	TGCGCCGGCAGCCAGGGGGCAGGGCCGTACGAGCAGTACTTC
TRBD1	few	TRBV24-1	TRBJ2-5	CATSDPGTGGALQETQYF	TGTGCCACCAGTGACCCCGGGACAGGGGGCGCGTTGCAAGAGACCCAGTACTTC
.	.	TRBV6-5	TRBJ2-5	CASSYRPAGAETQYF	TGTGCCAGCAGTTATCGGCCGGCTGGGGCCGAGACCCAGTACTTC
.	.	TRBV20-1	TRBJ2-1	CSAYPGGPSSYNEQFF	TGCAGTGCCTACCCCGGTGGGCCGAGCTCCTACAATGAGCAGTTCTTC
TRBD1	.	TRBV20-1	TRBJ1-2	CSARVGDSNYGYTF	TGCAGTGCTAGAGTGGGGGACAGTAACTATGGCTACACCTTC
TRBD2	few	TRBV7-2	TRBJ2-3	CASSFGTSGRALSRYAYF	TGTGCCAGCAGCTTTGGGACTAGCGGGAGGGCCCTCTCCAGATACGCGTATTTT
.	.	TRBV12-3/TRBV12-4	TRBJ1-2	CASSLALGRVYGYTF	TGTGCCAGCAGTTTAGCGTTAGGCCGGGTCTATGGCTACACCTTC
TRBD2	.	TRBV28	TRBJ2-7	CASSAGTSGYCEQYF	TGTGCCAGCAGCGCAGGGACTAGCGGATACTGCGAGCAGTACTTC
.	.	TRBV12-3/TRBV12-4	TRBJ2-1	CASSFSDSYNEQFF	TGTGCCAGCAGTTTCAGCGACTCCTACAATGAGCAGTTCTTC
TRBD2	.	TRBV20-1	TRBJ2-1	CSARGGLAGVWGKAQFF	TGCAGTGCTAGAGGCGGACTAGCGGGAGTGTGGGGCAAGGCGCAGTTCTTC
.	.	TRBV5-1	TRBJ2-2	CASSLEGVGGELFF	TGCGCCAGCAGCTTGGAGGGGGTAGGCGGGGAGCTGTTTTTT
TRBD2	few	TRBV3-1	TRBJ2-3	CASSLFPPAGVHTDTQYF	TGTGCCAGCAGCCTATTTCCTCCAGCGGGAGTGCACACAGATACGCAGTATTTT
TRBD1	.	TRBV5-1	TRBJ2-1	CASSPTGNSYNEQFF	TGCGCCAGCAGCCCGACAGGGAACTCCTACAATGAGCAGTTCTTC
.	.	TRBV28	TRBJ2-7	CASSFRGGADYEQYF	TGTGCCAGCAGTTTCCGTGGGGGAGCCGATTACGAGCAGTACTTC
.	.	TRBV29-1	TRBJ2-5	CSVDPRGVGETRYF	TGCAGCGTTGACCCCAGGGGAGTGGGTGAGACCCGGTACTTC
.	.	TRBV13	TRBJ2-6	CASSTQGNYVLTF	TGTGCCAGCAGCACCCAGGGAAATTACGTCCTGACTTTC
.	.	TRBV6-1	TRBJ1-5	CASTPMGQINQPQHF	TGTGCCAGCACCCCCATGGGGCAGATCAATCAGCCCCAGCATTTT
TRBD1	once	TRBV20-1	TRBJ1-5	CSARKALWTGQKTGQPQHF	TGCAGTGCTAGGAAGGCGCTCTGGACAGGGCAAAAAACGGGTCAGCCCCAGCATTTT
.	.	TRBV6-1	TRBJ2-1	CASSASREQFF	TGTGCCAGCAGTGCCTCCAGGGAGCAGTTCTTC
TRBD1	.	TRBV6-6	TRBJ1-1	CASNNRGGDTEAFF	TGTGCCAGCAATAACAGGGGAGGAGACACTGAAGCTTTCTTT
.	.	TRBV4-1	TRBJ1-6	CASRLLPGQDNSPLHF	TGCGCCAGCAGACTTTTACCGGGACAAGATAATTCACCCCTCCACTTT
.	.	TRBV6-1	TRBJ2-7	CASSAPAGASYEQYF	TGTGCCAGCAGTGCTCCGGCGGGTGCCTCCTACGAGCAGTACTTC
.	.	TRBV6-6	TRBJ1-2	CASSYAGFNYGYTF	TGTGCCAGCAGTTACGCAGGCTTTAACTATGGCTACACCTTC
TRBD1	.	TRBV3-1	TRBJ1-4	CASSPGQGARKLFF	TGTGCCAGCAGCCCGGGACAGGGGGCACGGAAACTGTTTTTT
.	.	TRBV5-1	TRBJ2-3	CASSLPLGGGTDTQYF	TGCGCCAGCAGCTTGCCGCTGGGGGGAGGAACAGATACGCAGTATTTT
TRBD1	.	TRBV20-1	TRBJ1-2	CSAMAGGSMGGYTF	TGCAGTGCTATGGCAGGGGGATCTATGGGTGGCTACACCTTC
.	few	TRBV5-1	TRBJ2-1	CASSAGYYNEQFF	TGCGCCAGCAGCGCCGGGTACTACAATGAGCAGTTCTTC
TRBD2	.	TRBV11-1	TRBJ2-1	CASSLEFGAGYNEQFF	TGTGCCAGCAGCTTAGAATTCGGAGCGGGGTACAATGAGCAGTTCTTC
.	few	TRBV6-6	TRBJ2-4	CASSPGTGADKNIQYF	TGTGCCAGCAGTCCGGGGACGGGGGCGGATAAAAACATTCAGTACTTC
TRBD2	.	TRBV7-2	TRBJ2-5	CASSPAGGPGETQYF	TGTGCCAGCAGCCCAGCGGGAGGGCCGGGAGAGACCCAGTACTTC
.	.	TRBV20-1	TRBJ2-7	CSALGVTGGSYEQYF	TGCAGTGCTTTGGGGGTGACAGGTGGATCCTACGAGCAGTACTTC
TRBD2	.	TRBV11-2	TRBJ2-7	CASSATSGSWYEQYF	TGTGCCAGCAGCGCTACTAGCGGGAGTTGGTACGAGCAGTACTTC
.	.	TRBV4-1	TRBJ2-3	CASSQLGNRAADTQYF	TGCGCCAGCAGCCAGTTGGGTAATAGGGCCGCAGATACGCAGTATTTT
TRBD1	.	TRBV6-5	TRBJ2-5	CASSYSLGQYQKTQYF	TGTGCCAGCAGTTACTCATTGGGACAGTACCAAAAGACCCAGTACTTC
TRBD2	.	TRBV5-1	TRBJ2-1	CASSLGSALAGVGEQFF	TGCGCCAGCAGCTTGGGATCAGCCCTAGCGGGAGTCGGTGAGCAGTTCTTC
TRBD1	.	TRBV5-6	TRBJ1-2	CASSLVEGALIGYTF	TGTGCCAGCAGCTTGGTCGAGGGGGCGCTGATCGGCTACACCTTC
TRBD2	.	TRBV29-1	TRBJ2-1	CSVDLAGNNEQFF	TGCAGCGTCGATCTAGCGGGCAACAATGAGCAGTTCTTC
.	once	TRBV7-8	TRBJ2-3	CASSPAVVVHRYAYF	TGTGCCAGCAGCCCTGCCGTCGTGGTGCACAGATACGCGTATTTT
.	.	TRBV27	TRBJ1-1	CASSPLVNTEAFF	TGTGCCAGCAGCCCCTTGGTGAACACTGAAGCTTTCTTT